This TCR beta chain came from a study of T-cell memory formation after mild COVID-19. Regarding the study as a whole: Contracting CD4+ clones were located mainly in CM and EM, and CD8+ clones in EMRA.

V dropped 7 bases and J dropped 5 bases, with 14 bases sitting between them. The CDR3 extends over 13 amino acids. The germline gives CDR1 MDHEN, CDR2 SYDVKM. Regarding this clonotype: The antigen is not known.

One entry per CDR3 protein results from TCRdb running MiXCR on the 5' RACE reads. The sample contains approximately 210,000 distinct CDR3 sequences, about 10% of which appear only once. The sequence was obtained from a man aged 18 to 29 who had mild COVID-19 (a few samples of this study predate the infection). Cell type and time point are not known. The material sequenced was PBMCs or a T cell subset sorted from them (not recorded which). This chain joins TRBV28 and TRBJ2-5; D is perhaps TRBD2 (6 bases). The CDR3 DNA is TGTGCCAGCAATCGGGGGTTAGGCGAGACCCAGTACTTC. Amino acid sequence: CASNRGLGETQYF.